Shown below are 18 T cell receptor beta chains from a single sample sequenced in a study of patients with pleural tuberculosis (dated by TCRdb to 2013 to 2016). The sequencer was an Illumina Genome Analyzer IIx. In-frame beta chains were kept once TCRdb had trimmed the public reads at Q25 with fastp and called clones with MiXCR. Identical CDR3 protein sequences are pooled into one entry, listed with their most common genes and DNA. The sample records under 30,000 distinct CDR3 sequences, about a sixth of which are singletons. Together, the top ten hold 3.5% to 4.5% of the sample. Sequencing was carried out using peripheral blood. The receptors come from a human donor with pleural tuberculosis.

This clonotype was counted many times. This chain uses TRBV11-2 with TRBJ2-3; 11 bases line up with TRBD2. From germline, CDR1 is SGHAT and CDR2 FQNNGV. V was pared by 4 bases and J by 5 bases, with 2 bases of the junction left unmatched. There are 14 residues in the CDR3. In DNA form, the CDR3 reads TGTGCCAGCAGCTATAGCGGGAGGGAAGATACGCAGTATTTT. It yields the protein CASSYSGREDTQYF.

This clonotype was recorded at least ten times. The chain is built from TRBV6-1 and TRBJ1-2; D ambiguous. With 6 bases removed from V and 2 bases from J, the gap between germline ends came to 10 bases. The CDR3 covers 13 residues. Germline V gene data show CDR1 as MNHNS and CDR2 as SASEGT. The DNA for the CDR3 is TGTGCCAGCAGCTCTACCGTCAACTATGGCTACACCTTC. This gives the protein CASSSTVNYGYTF.

This clonotype appeared many times. This chain links TRBV9 with TRBJ2-3; 8 bases match TRBD2. V dropped 3 bases and J dropped 0; count of bases not matched to a gene: 3. Germline V lookup: CDR1 SGDLS, CDR2 YYNGEE. This CDR3 has 15 residues. CDR3 sequence (DNA): TGTGCCAGCAGCGCGGGGGGGACAAGCACAGATACGCAGTATTTT. As protein: CASSAGGTSTDTQYF.

The table lists this clonotype with many counts. The chain uses TRBV2 and TRBJ1-6; 7 nucleotides match TRBD1. Trimming removed 6 bases from V and 6 bases from J; junction bases left unmatched: 5. CDR3 length equals 14 residues. From germline, CDR1 is SNHLY and CDR2 FYNNEI. The CDR3 sequence is CASRPTGLNSPLHF. CDR3 coding DNA: TGTGCCAGCAGACCGACAGGGCTTAATTCACCCCTCCACTTT.

This clonotype was observed at least ten times. This chain joins TRBV4-1 and TRBJ2-2; D is ambiguous. Trimming took 3 bases from V and 5 from J, leaving 13 bases between them. Germline values: CDR1 MGHRA, CDR2 YSYEKL. There are 15 residues in the CDR3. CDR3 sequence: CASSQTGSQTGELFF. In nucleotides, the CDR3 is TGCGCCAGCAGCCAGACCGGGTCCCAGACCGGGGAGCTGTTTTTT.

This clonotype was observed at least ten times. The J gene is TRBJ1-5, the V gene TRBV24-1; possibly TRBD1 for D (6 bases). Germline V gene data show CDR1 as KGHDR and CDR2 as SFDVKD. CDR3 length equals 15 residues. Between the trimmed V and J ends, which lost 4 bases and 7 bases, there was a span of 16 bases. This CDR3 is CATSDRTAGGQPQHF. The DNA for the CDR3 is TGTGCCACCAGTGACCGGACAGCGGGGGGCCAGCCCCAGCATTTT.

This clonotype was counted a few times. It may be a read error: a sequence one base away is much more abundant. The J gene is TRBJ2-5, the V gene TRBV2; D call uncertain. This CDR3 has 13 amino acids. V gave up 3 bases and J gave up 9 bases, with 14 bases separating them. From germline, CDR1 is SNHLY and CDR2 FYNNEI. CDR3 sequence reads: CASSDMEGGAQYF. CDR3 in DNA: TGTGCCAGCAGTGACATGGAAGGTGGGGCCCAGTACTTC.

This clonotype appeared many times. A much bigger clone sits one base away, suggesting this may be a read error. V and J are TRBV20-1 and TRBJ1-2; TRBD1 agrees at 8 bases. The CDR3 sequence is 13 residues long. Germline assignment: CDR1 DFQATT and CDR2 SNEGSKA (reference sequence). CDR3 DNA sequence: TGCAGTGCTAGAGCCCAGGGGGCGTATGGCTACGCCTTC. Its translation: CSARAQGAYGYAF.

This clonotype has at least ten counts. The rearrangement uses TRBV18 and TRBJ1-1; 9 bases are shared with TRBD1. This CDR3 has 16 amino acids. The junction had 9 bases not matched to a gene; V was cut back by 4 bases and J by 3 bases. Germline loops: CDR1 KGHSH, CDR2 LQKENI. CDR3 DNA: TGTGCCAGCTCACTGTTACAGGGGGACAGGGACACTGAAGCTTTCTTT. Its translation: CASSLLQGDRDTEAFF.

The rearrangement uses TRBV9 and TRBJ2-7; unclear D gene. The CDR3 totals 14 residues. CDR1 is SGDLS and CDR2 is YYNGEE in the germline V gene. Trimming left V 7 bases short and J 1 base short, with 15 bases between. The CDR3 reads CASAGSLGSYEQYF. The CDR3 nucleotides read TGTGCCAGCGCCGGCTCCCTTGGTTCCTACGAGCAGTACTTC.

At least ten counts were recorded for this clonotype. The gene calls are TRBV6-1 and TRBJ1-2, with 7 nucleotides matching TRBD1. In germline, CDR1 is MNHNS, CDR2 SASEGT. This CDR3 comprises 13 residues. The trim removed 5 bases at V and 3 bases at J, leaving 3 bases unmatched. CDR3 DNA: TGTGCCAGCAGTCGGGACAGCGACTATGGCTACACCTTC. Translated: CASSRDSDYGYTF.

The table lists this clonotype with many counts. J is TRBJ2-3 and V is TRBV29-1, with 13 bases fitting TRBD2. The ends lost 2 bases at V and 4 bases at J; junction bases unmatched: 12. Germline V gene sequence: CDR1 SQVTM, CDR2 ANQGSEA. This CDR3 is 18 amino acids long. The CDR3 region is CSVELARTSGGLADTQYF. The CDR3 DNA follows: TGCAGCGTTGAACTTGCCCGGACTAGCGGGGGCCTCGCAGATACGCAGTATTTT.

At least ten counts were recorded for this clonotype. V and J are TRBV5-1 and TRBJ1-3, with D possibly TRBD1 on 5 matching bases. This CDR3 has 16 residues. Trimming removed 3 bases from V and 0 bases from J, with 13 bases in between. CDR1 is SGHRS and CDR2 is YFSETQ in the germline V gene. The CDR3 here is CASSSRGRFSGNTIYF. As DNA, the CDR3 is TGCGCCAGCAGCTCCCGGGGACGGTTCTCTGGAAACACCATATATTTT.

At least ten counts were recorded for this clonotype. The V and J genes are TRBV7-2 and TRBJ2-5; 7 bases match TRBD1. CDR1 SGHTA and CDR2 FQGNSA come from the germline V gene. The CDR3 runs 15 residues. Germline trimming cut 4 bases from V and 4 bases from J; bases unmatched to any gene: 9. CDR3 protein: CASSSMGQQGETQYF. The CDR3 DNA follows: TGTGCCAGCAGCTCAATGGGACAGCAGGGAGAGACCCAGTACTTC.

The V gene is TRBV15, the J gene TRBJ2-1, with D perhaps matching TRBD1 or TRBD2 (5 bases each). The V end lost 0 bases, the J end lost 10 bases, and 7 bases lay between the germline ends. Germline values: CDR1 LNHNV, CDR2 YYDKDF (reference sequence). The CDR3 is made up of 12 amino acids. This CDR3 is CATSRDRDEQFF. The CDR3 nucleotides read TGTGCCACCAGCAGAGACAGGGACGAGCAGTTCTTC.

This clonotype showed up many times. The genes are TRBV11-2 and TRBJ2-2; 12 bases align to TRBD2. This CDR3 region has 16 residues. CDR1 SGHAT and CDR2 FQNNGV come from the germline V gene. The trim removed 7 bases at V and 7 bases at J, leaving 10 bases unmatched. The CDR3 loop is CASNTGGLAGHGELFF. The CDR3 nucleotides are TGTGCCAGCAACACGGGTGGACTAGCGGGACACGGGGAGCTGTTTTTT.

In its sample, this clonotype was seen many times. The chain combines TRBV3-1 with TRBJ2-1, with a possible D match to TRBD2 (5 bases). Per germline, CDR1 LGHDT and CDR2 YNNKEL (reference sequence). Trimming removed 0 bases from V and 9 bases from J, with 15 bases in between. This CDR3 is 15 amino acids long. The CDR3 region has the DNA TGTGCCAGCAGCCAAGAGCCCAGATCCCGGGGTGAGCAGTTCTTC. This sequence encodes CASSQEPRSRGEQFF.

CDR3 amino acids: CACLDYARGTQYF. In DNA form, the CDR3 reads TGTGCCTGTTTGGACTATGCGAGAGGGACCCAGTACTTC. The J gene is TRBJ2-5, the V gene TRBV30, with a weak D call TRBD2 (6 bases). Germline values: CDR1 GTSNPN, CDR2 SVGIG (reference sequence). The CDR3 runs to 13 residues. Trimming took 6 bases from V and 7 from J, leaving 18 bases between them.